This entry concerns a single T cell receptor (beta chain). Its antigen is not identified. This entry comes from a study of cytomegalovirus exposure and HLA in healthy donors. The study's findings and limits: By a later analysis, the bulk of CMV-associated TCR beta chains appeared HLA-restricted. A later analysis reportedly identified an Asian-associated ancestry cluster as carrying fewer N-insertions than the roughly 670-donor mean.

CDR1 and CDR2 (germline): LNHDA, SQIVND (reference sequence). CDR3 size: 14 residues. Losses at the gene ends were 6 bases for V and 6 bases for J; bases not matched to a gene: 7. Researchers ran the PCR with 60 Vbeta and 13 Jbeta primers. The repertoire was sequenced with immunoSEQ multiplex PCR; TCRdb's copy has only in-frame clones and lacks some. The sample has about 67,000 clones; approximately 90% are singletons. V and J are TRBV19 and TRBJ1-5; TRBD1 matches 8 bases. The origin of this receptor is a woman in her twenties or thirties in good health and CMV-seropositive. What was sequenced was PBMCs. In nucleotides, the CDR3 is TGTGCCAGTAGCTCCGACAGGGGCGGTCAGCCCCAGCATTTT. Residues: CASSSDRGGQPQHF.